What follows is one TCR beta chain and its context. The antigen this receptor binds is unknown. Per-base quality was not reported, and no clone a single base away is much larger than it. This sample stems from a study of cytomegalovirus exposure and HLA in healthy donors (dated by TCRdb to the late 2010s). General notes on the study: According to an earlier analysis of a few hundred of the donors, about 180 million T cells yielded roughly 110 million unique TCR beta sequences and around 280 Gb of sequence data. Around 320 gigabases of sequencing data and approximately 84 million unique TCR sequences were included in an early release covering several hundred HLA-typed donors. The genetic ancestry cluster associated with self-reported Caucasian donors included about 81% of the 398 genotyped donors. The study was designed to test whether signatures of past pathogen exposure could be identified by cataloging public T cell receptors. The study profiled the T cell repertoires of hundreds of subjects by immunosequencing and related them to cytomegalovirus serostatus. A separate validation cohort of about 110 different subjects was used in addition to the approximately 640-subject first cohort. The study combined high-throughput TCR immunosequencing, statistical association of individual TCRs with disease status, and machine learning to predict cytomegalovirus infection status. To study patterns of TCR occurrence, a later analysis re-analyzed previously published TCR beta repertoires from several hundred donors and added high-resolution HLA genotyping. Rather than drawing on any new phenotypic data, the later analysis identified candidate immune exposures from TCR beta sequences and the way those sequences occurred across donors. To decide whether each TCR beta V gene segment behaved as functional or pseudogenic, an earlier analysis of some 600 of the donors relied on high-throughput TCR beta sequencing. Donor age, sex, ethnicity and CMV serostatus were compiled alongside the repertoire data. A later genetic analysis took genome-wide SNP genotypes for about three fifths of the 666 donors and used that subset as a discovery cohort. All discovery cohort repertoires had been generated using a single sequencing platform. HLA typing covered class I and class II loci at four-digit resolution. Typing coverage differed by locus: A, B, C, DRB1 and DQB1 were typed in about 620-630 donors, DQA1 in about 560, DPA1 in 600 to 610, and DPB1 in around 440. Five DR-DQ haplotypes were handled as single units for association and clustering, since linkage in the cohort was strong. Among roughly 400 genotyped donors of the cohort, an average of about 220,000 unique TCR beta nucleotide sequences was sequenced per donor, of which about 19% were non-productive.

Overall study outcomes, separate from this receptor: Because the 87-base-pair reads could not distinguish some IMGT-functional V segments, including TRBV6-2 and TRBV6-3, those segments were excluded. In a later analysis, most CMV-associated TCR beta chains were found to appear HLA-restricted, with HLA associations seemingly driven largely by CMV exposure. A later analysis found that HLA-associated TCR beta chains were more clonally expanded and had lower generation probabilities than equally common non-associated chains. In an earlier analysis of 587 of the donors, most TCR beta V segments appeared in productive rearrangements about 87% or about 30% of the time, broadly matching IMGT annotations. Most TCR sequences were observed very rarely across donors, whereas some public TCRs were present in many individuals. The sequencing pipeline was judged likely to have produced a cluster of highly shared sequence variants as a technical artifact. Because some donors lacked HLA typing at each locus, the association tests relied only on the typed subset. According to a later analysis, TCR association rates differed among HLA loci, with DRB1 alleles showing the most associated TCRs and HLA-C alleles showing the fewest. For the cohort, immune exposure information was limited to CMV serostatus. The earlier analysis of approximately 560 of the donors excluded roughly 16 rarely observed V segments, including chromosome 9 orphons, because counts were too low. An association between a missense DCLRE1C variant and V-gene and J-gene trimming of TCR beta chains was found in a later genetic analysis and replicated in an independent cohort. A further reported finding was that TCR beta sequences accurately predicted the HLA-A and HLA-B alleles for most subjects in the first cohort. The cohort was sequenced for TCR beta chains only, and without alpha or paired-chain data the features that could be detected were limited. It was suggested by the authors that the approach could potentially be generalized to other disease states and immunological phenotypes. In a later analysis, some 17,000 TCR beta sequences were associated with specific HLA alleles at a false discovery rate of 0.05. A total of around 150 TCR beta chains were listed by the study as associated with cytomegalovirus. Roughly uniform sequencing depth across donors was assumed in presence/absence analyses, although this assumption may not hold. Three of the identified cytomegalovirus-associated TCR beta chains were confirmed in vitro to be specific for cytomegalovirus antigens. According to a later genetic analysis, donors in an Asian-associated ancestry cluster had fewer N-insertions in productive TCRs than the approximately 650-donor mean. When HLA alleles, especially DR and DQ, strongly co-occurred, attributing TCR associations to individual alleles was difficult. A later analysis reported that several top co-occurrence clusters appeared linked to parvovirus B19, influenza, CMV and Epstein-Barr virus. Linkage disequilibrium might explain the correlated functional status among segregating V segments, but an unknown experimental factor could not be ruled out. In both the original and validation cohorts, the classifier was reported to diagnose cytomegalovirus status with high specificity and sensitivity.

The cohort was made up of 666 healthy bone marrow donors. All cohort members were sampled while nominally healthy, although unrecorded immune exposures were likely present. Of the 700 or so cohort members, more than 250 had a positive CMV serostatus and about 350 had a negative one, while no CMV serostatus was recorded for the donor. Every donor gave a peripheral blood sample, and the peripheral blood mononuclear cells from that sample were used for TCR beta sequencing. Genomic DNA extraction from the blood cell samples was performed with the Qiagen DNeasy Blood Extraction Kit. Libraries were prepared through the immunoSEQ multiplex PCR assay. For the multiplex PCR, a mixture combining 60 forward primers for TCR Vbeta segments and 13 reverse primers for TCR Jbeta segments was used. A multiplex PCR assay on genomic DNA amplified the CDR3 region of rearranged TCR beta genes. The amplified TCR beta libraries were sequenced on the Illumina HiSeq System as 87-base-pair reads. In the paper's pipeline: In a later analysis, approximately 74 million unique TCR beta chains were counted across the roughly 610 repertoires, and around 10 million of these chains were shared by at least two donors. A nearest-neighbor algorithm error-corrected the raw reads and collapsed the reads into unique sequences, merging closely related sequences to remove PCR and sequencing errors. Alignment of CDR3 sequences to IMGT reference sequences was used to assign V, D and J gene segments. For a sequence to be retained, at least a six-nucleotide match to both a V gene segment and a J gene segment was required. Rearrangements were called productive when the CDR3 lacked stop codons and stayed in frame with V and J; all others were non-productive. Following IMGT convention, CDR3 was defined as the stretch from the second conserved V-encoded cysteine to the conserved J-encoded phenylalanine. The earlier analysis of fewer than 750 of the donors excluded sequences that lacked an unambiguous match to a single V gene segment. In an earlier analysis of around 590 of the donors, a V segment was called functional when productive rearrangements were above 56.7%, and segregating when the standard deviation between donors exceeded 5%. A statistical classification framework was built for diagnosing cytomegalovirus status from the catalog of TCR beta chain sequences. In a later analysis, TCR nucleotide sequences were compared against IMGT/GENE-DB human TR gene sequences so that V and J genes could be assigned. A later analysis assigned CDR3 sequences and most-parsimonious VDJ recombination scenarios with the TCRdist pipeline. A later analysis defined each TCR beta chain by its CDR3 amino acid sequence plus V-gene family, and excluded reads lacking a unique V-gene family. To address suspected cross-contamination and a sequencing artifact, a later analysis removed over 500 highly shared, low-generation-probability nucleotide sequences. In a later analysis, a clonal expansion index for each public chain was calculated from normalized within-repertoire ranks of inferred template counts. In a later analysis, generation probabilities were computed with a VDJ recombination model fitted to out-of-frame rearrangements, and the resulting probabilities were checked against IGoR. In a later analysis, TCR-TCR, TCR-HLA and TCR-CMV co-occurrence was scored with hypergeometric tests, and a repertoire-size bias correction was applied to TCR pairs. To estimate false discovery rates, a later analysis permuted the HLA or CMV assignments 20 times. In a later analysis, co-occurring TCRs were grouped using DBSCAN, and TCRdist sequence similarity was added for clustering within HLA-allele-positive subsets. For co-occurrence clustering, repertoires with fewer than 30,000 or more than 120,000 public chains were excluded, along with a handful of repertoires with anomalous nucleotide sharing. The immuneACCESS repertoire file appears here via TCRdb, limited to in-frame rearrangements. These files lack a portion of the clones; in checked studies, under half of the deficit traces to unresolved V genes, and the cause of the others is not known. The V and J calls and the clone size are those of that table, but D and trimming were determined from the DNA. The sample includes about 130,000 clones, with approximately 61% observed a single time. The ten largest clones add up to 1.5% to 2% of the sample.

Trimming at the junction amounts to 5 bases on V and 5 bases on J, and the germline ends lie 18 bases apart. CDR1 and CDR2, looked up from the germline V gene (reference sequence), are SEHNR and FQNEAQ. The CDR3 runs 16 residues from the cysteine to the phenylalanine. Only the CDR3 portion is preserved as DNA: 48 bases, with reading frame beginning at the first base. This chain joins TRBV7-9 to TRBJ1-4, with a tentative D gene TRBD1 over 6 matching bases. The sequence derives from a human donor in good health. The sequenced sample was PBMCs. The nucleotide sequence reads TGTGCCAGCAGCCCCAAACAGGGAGGGGGAAATGAAAAACTGTTTTTT. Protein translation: CASSPKQGGGNEKLFF.